Each of the 30 T cell receptor beta chains below was sequenced from the same sample in a study of T cell repertoires in cytomegalovirus infection. TCRdb re-called the reads with MiXCR, one entry per CDR3 protein. The repertoire includes about 190,000 distinct CDR3 sequences, more than 9% of them detected once, and about 4.6% sits in the top ten. The sample consisted of PBMCs. Source of these receptors: a human donor in good health (CMV status not recorded). Some clones in this sample may be carry-over from other donors' samples.

This clonotype has a count of ten or more. V and J are TRBV28 and TRBJ1-4, with 8 bases lining up with TRBD1. J lost 0 bases, V lost 6 bases, and 15 bases had no gene match. The germline CDR1 and CDR2 sequences are MDHEN and SYDVKM. The CDR3 is 19 amino acids. In DNA, the CDR3 is TGTGCCAGCAGCTCGGAACTCCGGACAGGGAGTACAACTAATGAAAAACTGTTTTTT. This translates into CASSSELRTGSTTNEKLFF.

This clonotype was recorded at least ten times. This chain joins TRBV5-8 and TRBJ2-5; TRBD2 is a possible D gene (6 bases). CDR1 and CDR2 (germline): SGHTS, YDEGEE. The CDR3 runs 16 residues. V dropped 2 bases and J dropped 1 base, with 15 bases sitting between them. The CDR3 spells CASSFRVGGPQETQYF. The CDR3 bases are TGTGCCAGCAGCTTCAGGGTGGGGGGACCCCAAGAGACCCAGTACTTC.

This clonotype came up many times. The chain combines TRBV7-2 with TRBJ1-1; 7 nucleotides line up with TRBD1. Trimming at V came to 7 bases and at J to 4 bases, leaving 6 bases not matched to a gene. Germline V gene sequence: CDR1 SGHTA, CDR2 FQGNSA. The length of the CDR3 is 13 residues. The CDR3 DNA is TGTGCCAGCAAGATTTCAGGGGGCACTGAAGCTTTCTTT. This codes for CASKISGGTEAFF.

This clonotype has ten or more counts. V and J are TRBV19 and TRBJ1-2; 8 bases align to TRBD1. There are 13 residues in the CDR3. Germline V lookup: CDR1 LNHDA, CDR2 SQIVND (reference sequence). V was clipped by 9 bases and J by 2 bases; unmatched bases: 5. This CDR3 is CASQRDRNYGYTF. CDR3 in DNA: TGTGCCAGCCAAAGGGACAGGAACTATGGCTACACCTTC.

Concerning this clonotype: A read error may produce the germline difference seen at one junction end. Here the CDR3 DNA reads TGTGCCAGCAGCAAACAGGGTAGCAATCAGCCCCAGCTTTTT. Translation: CASSKQGSNQPQLF. The chain links TRBV3-1 to TRBJ1-5; possibly TRBD1 for D (6 bases). The CDR3 totals 14 residues. Germline CDR1 and CDR2: LGHDT and YNNKEL (reference sequence). The whole variable domain, remainder taken from reference TRBV3-1 and TRBJ1-5, is DTAVSQTPKYLVTQMGNDKSIKCEQNLGHDTMYWYKQDSKKFLKIMFSYNNKELIINETVPNRFSPKSPDKAHLNLHINSLELGDSAVYFCASSKQGSNQPQLFGDGTRLSIL.

The chain couples TRBV6-8 to TRBJ2-1; D might be TRBD1 or TRBD2, each matching 5 bases. The ends were cut back, 8 bases at V and 5 bases at J, with 13 bases in the middle. CDR3 length: 13 residues. Germline V gives CDR1 MNHGY, CDR2 SAAAGT. The CDR3 protein is CASEGDGDNEQFF. As DNA, the CDR3 is TGTGCCAGCGAAGGGGACGGAGACAATGAGCAGTTCTTC.

This clonotype was observed many times. J is TRBJ2-7 and V is TRBV7-9; TRBD2 might be the D (6 bases). Trimming took off 4 bases at V and 3 bases at J, with 16 bases between the two ends. The germline gives CDR1 SEHNR, CDR2 FQNEAQ (reference sequence). This CDR3 is built from 15 residues. CDR3 nucleotide sequence: TGTGCCAGCAGCTCCACCTCGGGAGTAGACTACGAGCAGTACTTC. Protein sequence: CASSSTSGVDYEQYF.

The chain joins TRBV28 to TRBJ1-6; 7 positions agree with TRBD1. J lost 7 bases, V lost 6 bases, and 9 bases had no gene match. The CDR3 extends over 15 amino acids. CDR1 is MDHEN, CDR2 SYDVKM, per germline. The CDR3 reads CASSLGQSLNSPLHF. The CDR3 region has the DNA TGTGCCAGCAGCTTGGGACAGAGTCTAAATTCACCCCTCCACTTT.

This clonotype showed up many times. This chain joins TRBV7-9 and TRBJ1-4, with D hard to call. The CDR3 consists of 14 residues. Between the trimmed V and J ends, which lost 1 base and 5 bases, there was a span of 8 bases. CDR1 is SEHNR and CDR2 is FQNEAQ in the germline V gene (reference sequence). The DNA of the CDR3 is TGTGCCAGCAGCTTAGGCGGCAGGAATGAAAAACTGTTTTTT. It specifies CASSLGGRNEKLFF.

The rearrangement uses TRBV7-6 and TRBJ2-7; D remains unclear. With 6 bases removed from V and 0 bases from J, the gap between germline ends came to 12 bases. The CDR3 contains 14 residues. Germline V gene lookup returns CDR1 SGHVS and CDR2 FNYEAQ. This chain's CDR3 is CASSGPESSYEQYF. The CDR3 DNA is TGTGCCAGCAGTGGTCCGGAGAGCTCCTACGAGCAGTACTTC.

This clonotype was recorded many times. The chain recombines TRBV7-2 with TRBJ2-5; no clear D. The CDR3 has 15 residues. V dropped 1 base and J dropped 5 bases, with 14 bases sitting between them. Germline V gene data show CDR1 as SGHTA and CDR2 as FQGNSA. Here the CDR3 DNA reads TGTGCCAGCAGCTTAGTAAGGCTGCTTTCGGAGACCCAGTACTTC. This encodes CASSLVRLLSETQYF.

Many counts were recorded for this clonotype. This chain connects TRBV28 to TRBJ2-3; D is possibly TRBD2 (7 bases). Germline V gene data show CDR1 as MDHEN and CDR2 as SYDVKM. The CDR3 length is 15 residues. Trimming shortened V by 6 bases and J by 2 bases, and 15 bases separated the two germline ends. The CDR3 coding sequence is TGTGCCAGCAGGCCCGGGGAGGGGGTCACAGATACGCAGTATTTT. Translated: CASRPGEGVTDTQYF. Based on the CDR3 plus reference TRBV28 and TRBJ2-3, the full variable domain is DVKVTQSSRYLVKRTGEKVFLECVQDMDHENMFWYRQDPGLGLRLIYFSYDVKMKEKGDIPEGYSVSREKKERFSLILESASTNQTSMYLCASRPGEGVTDTQYFGPGTRLTVL.

This clonotype was seen at least ten times. The rearrangement links TRBV7-8 to TRBJ2-2; 10 nucleotides align to TRBD2. Germline V gene sequence: CDR1 SGHVS, CDR2 FQNEAQ. The CDR3 contains 22 residues. The V gene end was trimmed by 0 bases and the J gene end by 1 base; junction bases not matched to a gene: 17. The chain's CDR3 is CASSLALSRLAGLSGNTGELFF. The CDR3 nucleotides are TGTGCCAGCAGCTTAGCGTTGTCACGACTAGCGGGTCTCTCTGGGAACACCGGGGAGCTGTTTTTT.

The table lists this clonotype with a few counts. This chain uses TRBV20-1 with TRBJ2-7; TRBD2 matches 11 bases. The CDR3 totals 15 residues. Germline V gives CDR1 DFQATT, CDR2 SNEGSKA (reference sequence). V was clipped by 1 base and J by 2 bases; unmatched bases: 4. CDR3 loop: CSARAGTSGAYEQYF. The CDR3 DNA reads TGCAGTGCTAGAGCGGGGACTAGCGGAGCCTACGAGCAGTACTTC.

Comment on this clonotype: Given a much more abundant clone one base away, this may be a read error. The J gene is TRBJ1-1, the V gene TRBV9; no clear D gene. The V gene's germline CDR1 is SGDLS and CDR2 YYNGEE. The length of the CDR3 is 13 residues. CDR3 sequence: CASRVDVNTEAFF. The CDR3 region has the DNA TGTGCCAGCCGCGTAGACGTAAACACTGAAGCTTTCTTT.

This clonotype was seen a handful of times. The genes are TRBV6-6 and TRBJ1-2; 8 nucleotides match TRBD1. The CDR3 sequence is 12 residues long. V was pared by 5 bases and J by 7 bases, with 3 bases of the junction left unmatched. Germline values: CDR1 MNHNY, CDR2 SVGAGI (reference sequence). CDR3 residues: CASSKDRAGYTF. The CDR3 bases are TGTGCCAGCAGTAAGGACAGGGCTGGCTACACCTTC.

This clonotype came up many times. This chain uses TRBV7-2 with TRBJ2-7; 10 positions match TRBD2. Trimming took 5 bases from V and 0 from J; bases not matched to a gene: 4. The CDR3 is made up of 15 amino acids. CDR1 and CDR2 (germline): SGHTA, FQGNSA. In DNA form, the CDR3 reads TGTGCCAGCAGCCCACTAGCGGGGAGCTCCTACGAGCAGTACTTC. Its translation is CASSPLAGSSYEQYF.

The table lists this clonotype with many counts. The chain employs TRBV6-2 or TRBV6-3 and TRBJ2-1, with D perhaps given as TRBD1 or TRBD2 (6 bases each). Trimming left V 0 bases short and J 6 bases short, with 9 bases between. The CDR3 loop spans 14 amino acids. Germline CDR1 is MNHEY and CDR2 is SVGEGT. CDR3 in amino acids: CASSYSGGRNEQFF. In DNA form, the CDR3 reads TGTGCCAGCAGTTACTCGGGGGGCCGCAATGAGCAGTTCTTC.

J is TRBJ1-4 and V is TRBV4-3; unclear D gene. Germline CDR1 is LGHNA and CDR2 is YSLEER. CDR3 length equals 14 residues. V was shortened by 4 bases and J by 6 bases, with 12 bases between the two germline ends. The CDR3 protein is CASSPVRGDEKLFF. The CDR3 DNA reads TGCGCCAGCAGCCCGGTCCGGGGAGATGAAAAACTGTTTTTT.

V is TRBV20-1 and J is TRBJ2-1, with D possibly being TRBD1 (6 bases). V lost 5 bases and J 4 bases, leaving 15 bases between the germline ends. The germline gives CDR1 DFQATT, CDR2 SNEGSKA (reference sequence). This CDR3 comprises 14 residues. The CDR3 spells CSAFKLDRYNEQFF. The CDR3 nucleotides are TGCAGTGCTTTCAAGCTGGACAGATACAATGAGCAGTTCTTC.

In its sample, this clonotype was seen many times. The rearrangement uses TRBV7-2 and TRBJ2-3, with 9 bases lining up with TRBD1. This CDR3 has 14 residues. Trimming at V came to 6 bases and at J to 9 bases, leaving 10 bases not matched to a gene. Germline V gives CDR1 SGHTA, CDR2 FQGNSA. CDR3 nucleotide sequence: TGTGCCAGCAGGTTAAGAAACACAGGGGGCACGCAGTATTTT. It yields the protein CASRLRNTGGTQYF.

This clonotype came up many times. This chain connects TRBV7-2 to TRBJ2-7; D is uncertain. The CDR3 runs 13 residues. Germline values: CDR1 SGHTA, CDR2 FQGNSA. V lost 1 base and J lost 7, with 11 bases in between. The CDR3 loop is CASSLGRLTEQYF. The DNA of the CDR3 is TGTGCCAGCAGCTTAGGACGGCTGACAGAGCAGTACTTC.

This clonotype was picked up many times. V is TRBV28 and J is TRBJ1-1; no clear D. The CDR3 has 16 amino acids. V was cut by 1 base and J by 0 bases, with 12 bases left in between. Germline-derived CDR1 and CDR2 are MDHEN and SYDVKM. The CDR3 bases are TGTGCCAGCAGTTTATCGGCAGTCATAATGAACACTGAAGCTTTCTTT. Protein: CASSLSAVIMNTEAFF.

The V gene is TRBV2, the J gene TRBJ2-3; a possible D gene is TRBD2 (6 bases). There are 15 residues in the CDR3. Germline V CDR1 and CDR2: SNHLY, FYNNEI. The V end lost 1 base, the J end lost 1 base, and 9 bases lay between the germline ends. This CDR3 is CASSEGRGGTDTQYF. CDR3 in DNA: TGTGCCAGCAGTGAAGGGCGGGGAGGCACAGATACGCAGTATTTT. The full variable domain, completed using reference TRBV2 and TRBJ2-3, is EPEVTQTPSHQVTQMGQEVILRCVPISNHLYFYWYRQILGQKVEFLVSFYNNEISEKSEIFDDQFSVERPDGSNFTLKIRSTKLEDSAMYFCASSEGRGGTDTQYFGPGTRLTVL.

The genes are TRBV20-1 and TRBJ1-4; weak D call: TRBD1 (6 bases). CDR3 length: 13 residues. Trimming took 3 bases from V and 4 from J, leaving 9 bases between them. Germline V gives CDR1 DFQATT, CDR2 SNEGSKA (reference sequence). The CDR3 region is CSASGQSNEKLFF. Written as DNA, the CDR3 is TGCAGTGCTAGTGGACAGAGTAATGAAAAACTGTTTTTT.

This clonotype came up a few times. The chain employs TRBV7-9 and TRBJ1-4; D unresolved. Germline CDR1 is SEHNR and CDR2 is FQNEAQ (reference sequence). The V end lost 1 base, the J end lost 6 bases, and 15 bases lay between the germline ends. The CDR3 totals 16 residues. The CDR3 loop reads CASSLGQLTVDEKLFF. Written as DNA, the CDR3 is TGTGCCAGCAGCTTAGGGCAGCTGACCGTGGATGAAAAACTGTTTTTT.

The chain has TRBV20-1 and TRBJ2-3; 8 bases map to TRBD1. The junction had 13 bases not matched to a gene; V was cut back by 6 bases and J by 5 bases. The CDR3 runs 15 residues. The germline CDR1 and CDR2 sequences are DFQATT and SNEGSKA (reference sequence). The CDR3 reads CSAPRTGKVIDTQYF. CDR3 sequence (DNA): TGCAGTGCGCCCCGGACAGGGAAGGTGATAGATACGCAGTATTTT.

This clonotype has a count of ten or more. The chain recombines TRBV12-3 or TRBV12-4 with TRBJ1-1; D is unclear. The germline V and J ends were trimmed by 2 bases and 1 base, with 5 bases remaining between them. The CDR3 totals 13 residues. The CDR3 region has the DNA TGTGCCAGCAGTTTAACGGAGAACACTGAAGCTTTCTTT. Its protein is CASSLTENTEAFF.

The chain combines TRBV12-3 or TRBV12-4 with TRBJ1-1, with D tentatively TRBD1 (6 bases). Trimming took 7 bases from V and 5 from J, leaving 20 bases between them. The CDR3 runs to 15 residues. The CDR3 protein is CASTMGGGSGTEAFF. In DNA form, the CDR3 reads TGTGCCAGCACCATGGGGGGGGGCTCGGGGACTGAAGCTTTCTTT.

V and J are TRBV4-3 and TRBJ1-1, with 8 positions matching TRBD1. CDR1 is LGHNA, CDR2 YSLEER, per germline. The CDR3 has 16 amino acids. Trimming at V came to 0 bases and at J to 3 bases, leaving 6 bases not matched to a gene. CDR3 protein: CASSQDQYRGDTEAFF. Written as DNA, the CDR3 is TGCGCCAGCAGCCAAGATCAGTACAGGGGGGACACTGAAGCTTTCTTT.